These 27 T cell receptor beta chains originate from one sample sequenced in a study of blood T cell repertoires in COVID-19. Produced via immunoSEQ multiplex PCR; TCRdb's table is partial and in-frame only. The table includes about 150,000 clones, roughly 85% detected once. Sample: PBMCs or T cells enriched from blood (not recorded which). These receptors came from a man in his fifties or sixties who had recovered from COVID-19.

The chain has TRBV7-3 and TRBJ2-2, with a tentative D call TRBD2 (5 bases). Between the trimmed V and J ends, which lost 4 bases and 1 base, there was a span of 10 bases. The CDR3 contains 15 residues. Per germline, CDR1 SGHTA and CDR2 FQGTGA. The DNA of the CDR3 is TGTGCCAGCAGCTCCACTAGGAGGAACACCGGGGAGCTGTTTTTT. Its protein product is CASSSTRRNTGELFF.

The rearrangement links TRBV5-1 to TRBJ1-5; D call uncertain. Between the trimmed V and J ends, which lost 2 bases and 2 bases, there was a span of 5 bases. In germline, CDR1 is SGHRS, CDR2 YFSETQ. This CDR3 region has 13 residues. Written as DNA, the CDR3 is TGCGCCAGCAGCTTCCAGGGCAATCAGCCCCAGCATTTT. This encodes CASSFQGNQPQHF. Together with reference TRBV5-1 and TRBJ1-5, the CDR3 gives the full variable domain: KAGVTQTPRYLIKTRGQQVTLSCSPISGHRSVSWYQQTPGQGLQFLFEYFSETQRNKGNFPGRFSGRQFSNSRSEMNVSTLELGDSALYLCASSFQGNQPQHFGDGTRLSIL.

CDR3 loop: CASSQDVGRGNTEAFF. The CDR3 nucleotides are TGCGCCAGCAGCCAAGATGTGGGCCGGGGGAACACTGAAGCTTTCTTT. The chain couples TRBV4-3 to TRBJ1-1; D uncertain. Trimming cost V 0 bases and J 1 base, with 12 bases left between them. CDR1 is LGHNA, CDR2 YSLEER, per germline. The CDR3 has 16 amino acids.

The rearrangement uses TRBV3-1 (or the pseudogene TRBV3-2) and TRBJ2-3; 9 bases map to TRBD2. In germline, CDR1 is LGHDT, CDR2 YNNKEL (reference sequence). The CDR3 has 15 residues. V was clipped by 0 bases and J by 8 bases; unmatched bases: 6. DNA of the CDR3: TGTGCCAGCAGCCAAGAAGGGCTAGCGGGGAGTACGCAGTATTTT. Protein: CASSQEGLAGSTQYF.

This clone has a single count. The chain couples TRBV11-2 to TRBJ2-7; 7 nucleotides line up with TRBD1. The germline CDR1 and CDR2 sequences are SGHAT and FQNNGV. After removal of 4 bases from V and 10 bases from J, the junction contained 10 bases not matched to a gene. There are 13 residues in the CDR3. The CDR3 here is CASSSNLGQEQYF. CDR3 nucleotides: TGTGCCAGCAGCTCTAACCTCGGACAGGAACAGTACTTC.

The J gene is TRBJ1-1, the V gene TRBV27; 7 nucleotides agree with TRBD1. J was trimmed by 3 bases and V by 5 bases; bases with no gene match: 9. The CDR3 runs 15 residues. Germline values: CDR1 MNHEY, CDR2 SMNVEV (reference sequence). The CDR3 loop is CASSLGGGADTEAFF. DNA for the CDR3: TGTGCCAGCAGTCTCGGAGGGGGCGCAGACACTGAAGCTTTCTTT.

The J gene is TRBJ2-7, the V gene TRBV5-1; TRBD1 might be the D (6 bases). This CDR3 contains 15 residues. The V end was cut by 0 bases, the J end by 6 bases, with 16 bases between. In germline, CDR1 is SGHRS, CDR2 YFSETQ. CDR3 sequence reads: CASSLALTGLGEQYF. In nucleotides, the CDR3 is TGCGCCAGCAGCTTGGCGCTAACAGGGTTGGGCGAGCAGTACTTC.

The chain has TRBV7-2 and TRBJ2-3; 10 bases are a match to TRBD2. The CDR3 consists of 16 residues. The J segment lost 7 bases and the V segment lost 6 bases, leaving 13 bases of the junction unmatched. Looked up from germline, CDR1 is SGHTA and CDR2 is FQGNSA. This CDR3 is CASRWTSGETRNTQYF. For the CDR3, the DNA is TGTGCCAGCAGATGGACTAGCGGTGAAACAAGAAATACGCAGTATTTT.

The chain uses TRBV19 and TRBJ2-3; TRBD1 matches at 7 bases. Germline loops: CDR1 LNHDA, CDR2 SQIVND (reference sequence). The CDR3 has 13 amino acids. Unmatched junction bases numbered 3, after V lost 7 bases and J lost 2 bases. CDR3 region: CASKGQYTDTQYF. Written as DNA, the CDR3 is TGTGCCAGTAAGGGACAGTACACAGATACGCAGTATTTT.

This clone appeared a few times. The CDR3, as DNA: TGTGCCACGCGGGCCCCTTACCCAGATACGCAGTATTTT. Translated: CATRAPYPDTQYF. The chain links TRBV6-5 to TRBJ2-3, with D perhaps matching TRBD2 (5 bases). This CDR3 region has 13 residues. The germline V gene has CDR1 MNHEY and CDR2 SVGAGI. V shed 10 bases and J shed 4 bases, with 15 bases lying between them.

The chain joins TRBV9 to TRBJ2-2; D possibly corresponds to TRBD2 (6 bases). Trimming cost V 0 bases and J 7 bases, with 13 bases left between them. This CDR3 has 15 residues. Germline V lookup: CDR1 SGDLS, CDR2 YYNGEE. This CDR3 reads CASSVVPGVGGELFF. DNA of the CDR3: TGTGCCAGCAGCGTAGTTCCGGGGGTGGGCGGGGAGCTGTTTTTT. Using reference TRBV9 and TRBJ2-2 for the parts outside the CDR3, the full variable domain is DSGVTQTPKHLITATGQRVTLRCSPRSGDLSVYWYQQSLDQGLQFLIQYYNGEERAKGNILERFSAQQFPDLHSELNLSSLELGDSALYFCASSVVPGVGGELFFGEGSRLTVL.

This clone was recorded only once. The chain has TRBV18 and TRBJ2-5, with 12 bases that match TRBD2. The germline gives CDR1 KGHSH, CDR2 LQKENI. This CDR3 is 17 amino acids long. Losses at the gene ends were 10 bases for V and 5 bases for J; bases not matched to a gene: 17. CDR3 residues: CAITSGGHPMWRETQYF. CDR3 in DNA: TGTGCCATAACTAGCGGGGGGCACCCTATGTGGAGGGAGACCCAGTACTTC.

V is TRBV7-8 and J is TRBJ1-1; D is ambiguous. Germline-derived CDR1 and CDR2 are SGHVS and FQNEAQ. The CDR3 totals 16 residues. The V end lost 1 base, the J end lost 6 bases, and 18 bases lay between the germline ends. CDR3 loop: CASSLGPFGPGSEAFF. The CDR3 region has the DNA TGTGCCAGCAGCTTAGGCCCATTTGGCCCAGGTTCTGAAGCTTTCTTT.

The gene calls are TRBV12-3 or TRBV12-4 and TRBJ2-3; 7 bases agree with TRBD1. This CDR3 spans 13 amino acids. V lost 8 bases, J lost 2 bases, and 4 bases stayed unmatched. As DNA, the CDR3 is TGTGCCAGCTGGGACAGAGTCACAGATACGCAGTATTTT. This translates into CASWDRVTDTQYF.

This clone appeared once. The chain joins TRBV27 to TRBJ2-1, with TRBD1 matching over 7 bases. The CDR3 totals 16 residues. Germline V gene sequence: CDR1 MNHEY, CDR2 SMNVEV (reference sequence). V trimming: 5 bases; J trimming: 3 bases; junction bases outside the gene matches: 10. The CDR3 region is CASSPPWDSVYNEQFF. DNA of the CDR3: TGTGCCAGCAGTCCACCCTGGGACAGCGTCTACAATGAGCAGTTCTTC.

The chain combines TRBV7-3 with TRBJ1-6; 8 nucleotides agree with TRBD1. The trim removed 1 base at V and 10 bases at J, leaving 12 bases unmatched. The CDR3 consists of 17 residues. Germline CDR1 and CDR2: SGHTA and FQGTGA. As DNA, the CDR3 is TGTGCCAGCAGCTTAAGGGGGGGACAGGCAAAAATGTCACCCCTCCACTTT. Translating it yields CASSLRGGQAKMSPLHF.

This sequence joins TRBV6-8 and TRBJ1-6, with TRBD1 as a possible D gene (6 bases). Deletions cut 5 bases from V and 8 bases from J, with 22 bases between. The CDR3 runs 17 residues. Germline CDR1 reads MNHGY; CDR2 reads SAAAGT. CDR3 region: CASSPTLDRLRDSPLHF. CDR3 nucleotides: TGTGCCAGCAGTCCTACCTTGGACAGACTTCGCGATTCACCCCTCCACTTT.

V is TRBV27 and J is TRBJ1-5; TRBD1 aligns across 7 bases. Trimming at V came to 6 bases and at J to 4 bases, leaving 12 bases not matched to a gene. Germline CDR1 and CDR2: MNHEY and SMNVEV (reference sequence). The CDR3 is 16 amino acids. The CDR3, as DNA: TGTGCCAGCAGAAGATCGACAGGGAATTTAAATCAGCCCCAGCATTTT. Amino acids: CASRRSTGNLNQPQHF.

This clone appeared a single time. The chain links TRBV5-1 to TRBJ2-3, with 9 bases aligning to TRBD2. Germline assignment: CDR1 SGHRS and CDR2 YFSETQ. The CDR3 extends over 16 amino acids. With V trimmed by 4 bases and J by 3 bases, 9 bases remained unmatched. The CDR3 DNA reads as TGCGCCAGCAGCCCAGACCGGGGACTAGCAACAGATACGCAGTATTTT. As protein: CASSPDRGLATDTQYF.

The chain couples TRBV14 to TRBJ2-7; perhaps TRBD1 as D (5 bases). There are 13 residues in the CDR3. Germline CDR1 is SGHDN and CDR2 is FVKESK. V was trimmed by 7 bases and J by 4 bases, leaving 14 bases between them. The CDR3 loop is CASNVGRAYEQYF. CDR3 sequence (DNA): TGTGCCAGCAACGTGGGCAGGGCATACGAGCAGTACTTC.

The chain carries TRBV19 and TRBJ1-1; TRBD1 agrees at 12 bases. The ends lost 11 bases at V and 0 bases at J; junction bases unmatched: 10. The CDR3 spans 16 residues. The germline gives CDR1 LNHDA, CDR2 SQIVND (reference sequence). The CDR3 nucleotides read TGTGCCTCTCGGGACAGGGGGCGCAGCATGAACACTGAAGCTTTCTTT. Its translation: CASRDRGRSMNTEAFF.

This rearrangement joins TRBV5-1 to TRBJ1-4; 7 nucleotides align to TRBD1. The V and J ends lost 4 bases and 7 bases, in that order; junction bases with no gene match: 10. Germline-derived CDR1 and CDR2 are SGHRS and YFSETQ. The CDR3 is 15 amino acids. The CDR3 DNA is TGCGCCAGCAGCCCGACAGGGATGGAAAGTGAAAAACTGTTTTTT. Protein product: CASSPTGMESEKLFF.

This chain uses TRBV7-8 with TRBJ1-1; 7 bases fit TRBD1. Germline CDR1 is SGHVS and CDR2 is FQNEAQ. After removal of 6 bases from V and 5 bases from J, the junction contained 12 bases not matched to a gene. There are 15 residues in the CDR3. The CDR3 here is CASSVQGRQGTEAFF. In DNA form, the CDR3 reads TGTGCCAGCAGTGTCCAGGGCAGACAGGGTACTGAAGCTTTCTTT.

The chain joins TRBV7-2 to TRBJ2-7; 8 bases map to TRBD1. The CDR3 runs to 15 residues. CDR1 and CDR2 from the germline V gene are SGHTA and FQGNSA. J gave up 0 bases and V 5 bases, and 6 bases lay outside the gene matches. CDR3 sequence reads: CASSPGQVHSYEQYV. The CDR3 bases are TGTGCCAGCAGCCCGGGACAGGTTCACTCCTACGAGCAGTACGTC.

The V call is TRBV5-1, the J call TRBJ1-4; the D gene is possibly TRBD1 (6 bases). Germline lookup yields CDR1 SGHRS and CDR2 YFSETQ. CDR3 length: 13 amino acids. V lost 4 bases, J lost 5 bases, and 9 bases lay in between. The CDR3 bases are TGCGCCAGCAGCAGCCAGGGGAATGAAAAACTGTTTTTT. Protein sequence: CASSSQGNEKLFF.

The V gene is TRBV7-3, the J gene TRBJ2-1; the D gene is possibly TRBD2 (6 bases). V was clipped by 5 bases and J by 0 bases, with 17 bases between them. CDR1 SGHTA and CDR2 FQGTGA come from the germline V gene. There are 17 residues in the CDR3. As DNA, the CDR3 is TGTGCCAGCAGCATGGACGGGAGCTGGGGCTCCTACAATGAGCAGTTCTTC. Translating gives CASSMDGSWGSYNEQFF.

The rearrangement links TRBV7-2 to TRBJ1-2; D possibly corresponds to TRBD1 (5 bases). The germline V gene has CDR1 SGHTA and CDR2 FQGNSA. The CDR3 covers 13 residues. Trimming removed 5 bases from V and 3 bases from J, with 10 bases in between. The CDR3 sequence: CASSRTRDYGYTF. The CDR3 DNA follows: TGTGCCAGCAGCAGAACCAGGGACTATGGCTACACCTTC.